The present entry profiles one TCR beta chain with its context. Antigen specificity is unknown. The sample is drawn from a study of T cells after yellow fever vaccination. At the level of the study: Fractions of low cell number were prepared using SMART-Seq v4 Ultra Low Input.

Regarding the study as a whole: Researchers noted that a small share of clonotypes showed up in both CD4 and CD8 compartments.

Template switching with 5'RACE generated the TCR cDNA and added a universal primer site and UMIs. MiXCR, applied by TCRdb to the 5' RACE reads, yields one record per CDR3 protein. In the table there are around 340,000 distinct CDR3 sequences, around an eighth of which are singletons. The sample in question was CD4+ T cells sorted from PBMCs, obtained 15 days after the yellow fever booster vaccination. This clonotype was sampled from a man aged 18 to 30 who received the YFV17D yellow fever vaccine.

DNA for the CDR3: TGTGCCAGCAGTGTAGGGGGAGACGATACGCAGTATTTT. The encoded protein is CASSVGGDDTQYF. The chain combines TRBV6-1 with TRBJ2-3, with a weak D call TRBD1 (6 bases). Looked up from germline, CDR1 is MNHNS and CDR2 is SASEGT. V gave up 4 bases and J gave up 6 bases, with 11 bases separating them. The CDR3 loop spans 13 amino acids.